A selection of T cell receptor beta chains follows, all from one sample in a study of T cells after posttransplantation cyclophosphamide. Repertoires were generated with immunoSEQ multiplex PCR, while TCRdb's copy carries only in-frame clones and drops some. The data hold roughly 12,000 clones, with 85% to 95% observed a single time. The sequenced sample consisted of naive CD8+ T cells sorted from PBMCs. The origin of the receptors is a man under 40 in good health and a related stem cell transplant donor. Both conserved end residues are part of each CDR3.

J: TRBJ2-2; V: TRBV5-1; CDR3: CASSSAYRGSNTGELFF
J: TRBJ1-2; V: TRBV19; CDR3: CARETGLGGGYTF
J: TRBJ2-7; V: TRBV27; CDR3: CASSLRGRTYEQYF
J: TRBJ1-1; V: TRBV5-1; CDR3: CASSSTAEVEAFF
J: TRBJ1-3; V: TRBV10-2; CDR3: CASSDEWSSGNTIYF
J: TRBJ2-3; V: TRBV4-1; CDR3: CASSQEAGHSPADTQYF
J: TRBJ1-2; V: TRBV27; CDR3: CASSGGYGYTF
J: TRBJ2-7; V: TRBV5-4; CDR3: CASSLTAGGSYEQYF
J: TRBJ2-1; V: TRBV19; CDR3: CASKGRGALGKSYNEQFF
J: TRBJ2-3; V: TRBV27; CDR3: CASSLIHSQGTTDTQYF
J: TRBJ2-3; V: TRBV19; CDR3: CASNYRGTDTQYF
J: TRBJ1-5; V: TRBV7-2; CDR3: CASSGDRGYQPQHF